Here is one T cell receptor (beta chain) with its context. No antigen is known for it. Per-nucleotide qualities are absent, and no much larger clonotype sits a single base away. This sample stems from a study of blood T cell repertoires in COVID-19 (dated by TCRdb to about 2020). As for the study more broadly: Collaborator samples came from the United States, Italy and Spain and covered acute and convalescent phases of COVID-19. The prospective study material was composed of cDNA or gDNA derived from T cells, B-cell-depleted T cells, or PBMCs. Subjects who had been exposed to COVID-19, were actively infected with it, or had recovered from it provided the deeply sampled blood TCRbeta repertoires that made up the dataset. A freely available public database, intended as a resource for researchers studying the immune response to SARS-CoV-2, is where the repertoires were released. Samples were obtained from the ongoing ImmuneRACE study (first 160 participants) and from 950 to 1,500 subjects provided by 6 global collaborators. Sample metadata almost always included a de-identified subject ID, COVID-19 status, age in years and sex. HLA class I and class II types, where available, came from metadata supplied by the sample provider rather than from assay-based typing. Overall results and qualifications from the work: The quantity of clinical and demographic metadata differed by source and by participant and was supplied without curation.

TCRbeta CDR3 regions were amplified from genomic DNA by means of the immunoSEQ Assay, a bias-controlled multiplex PCR. The authors' analysis ran thus. The number of nucleated cells in each sample was estimated from the amplification of reference gene primers within the assay. Sequence reads were collapsed and filtered to measure the absolute abundance of every unique TCRbeta CDR3 rearrangement. For each sample, productive Simpson clonality was calculated as the square root of Simpson's diversity index over productive rearrangements. Entries here come from immuneACCESS through TCRdb and include only in-frame sequences with V and J called. Some clones fail to appear in such tables; in the studies checked, an unresolved V gene covers under half of the shortfall, and the cause of the remainder is unknown. The V and J calls and clone size are taken from that table; D and trimming were inferred from the DNA. Recorded for this sample are about 210,000 clones; approximately 80% of them occurred a single time. The ten largest clones add up to more than 9% of the sample.

One collaborating source in Seattle enrolled patients during active infection and followed them longitudinally through the course of disease. Each collaborating institution followed its own protocols to collect whole blood in K2EDTA tubes. For TCRbeta analysis, collaborators shipped samples as frozen whole blood, isolated PBMCs, or DNA extracted from either of those sample types. Looking up the germline V gene yields CDR1 MNHEY and CDR2 SVGAGI. V trim: 5 bases; J trim: 5 bases; unmatched bases: 7. CDR3 length: 15 amino acids, cysteine to phenylalanine. Only the CDR3 region is kept as DNA, spanning 45 bases read in frame from base 1.

Material: peripheral blood. This receptor chain uses TRBV6-5 and TRBJ2-5, and TRBD1 matches 11 of the central bases. This TCR came from a woman over 75 with COVID-19, enrolled during active disease. Here is the DNA: TGTGCCAGCAGTACCGGGACAGGGGGGTGGGAGACCCAGTACTTC. Its amino acids are CASSTGTGGWETQYF.